The 20 T cell receptor beta chains reported below all come from one sample, sequenced in a study of T-cell reconstitution after alpha-beta-depleted transplantation in children. Preparation of the TCRbeta library used unique molecular identifiers. MiXCR, applied by TCRdb to the PCR reads, yields one record per CDR3 protein. The sample yields 900,000 or so distinct CDR3 sequences, about 16% seen once. The sequences come from PBMCs, mostly from graft donor cells, collected 360 days after TCRalphabeta/CD19-depleted stem cell transplant. Source of these receptors: a male patient between 5 and 17 years old who had a stem cell transplant for acute lymphoblastic leukemia, so the T cells may come from the graft donor.

This clonotype was picked up a small number of times. The chain links TRBV4-2 to TRBJ2-3; no clear D. V was trimmed by 4 bases and J by 6 bases, leaving 11 bases between them. The length of the CDR3 is 13 residues. Looked up from germline, CDR1 is LGHNA and CDR2 is YNFKEQ. The CDR3 DNA reads as TGTGCCAGCAGCCTCCAAAAGGCCGATACGCAGTATTTT. This encodes CASSLQKADTQYF.

V and J are TRBV7-8 and TRBJ2-4; 13 bases are a match to TRBD2. The CDR3 has 17 residues. In germline, CDR1 is SGHVS, CDR2 FQNEAQ. Trimming removed 5 bases from V and 0 bases from J; junction bases left unmatched: 4. In nucleotides, the CDR3 is TGTGCCAGCAGCGGGACTAGCGGGATCGGAGCCAAAAACATTCAGTACTTC. As protein: CASSGTSGIGAKNIQYF.

The chain joins TRBV14 to TRBJ2-7; D is unclear. There are 15 residues in the CDR3. V was pared by 0 bases and J by 4 bases, with 13 bases between. The germline V gene encodes CDR1 SGHDN and CDR2 FVKESK. The CDR3 region has the DNA TGTGCCAGCAGCCAAGATCCAAGTTTGGGATACGAGCAGTACTTC. It specifies CASSQDPSLGYEQYF.

This clonotype was detected a few times. This chain links TRBV27 with TRBJ2-1; D is undetermined. Germline assignment: CDR1 MNHEY and CDR2 SMNVEV (reference sequence). Between the trimmed V and J ends, which lost 10 bases and 4 bases, there was a span of 26 bases. This CDR3 has 17 amino acids. The CDR3 region has the DNA TGTGCCACCACTGCCCCCATTGGCATTTACGAATACAATGAGCAGTTCTTC. The encoded protein is CATTAPIGIYEYNEQFF.

The V call is TRBV20-1, the J call TRBJ2-1; 8 nucleotides line up with TRBD2. Per germline, CDR1 DFQATT and CDR2 SNEGSKA (reference sequence). Trimming took 7 bases from V and 3 from J; bases not matched to a gene: 11. This CDR3 contains 15 residues. In DNA form, the CDR3 reads TGCAGTGTTGCCTATACTAGCGGCTACTACAATGAGCAGTTCTTC. This translates into CSVAYTSGYYNEQFF.

The chain is built from TRBV5-1 and TRBJ2-7; D possibly corresponds to TRBD2 (6 bases). Germline V gene lookup returns CDR1 SGHRS and CDR2 YFSETQ. The CDR3 runs 13 residues. Trimming took 4 bases from V and 1 from J, leaving 9 bases between them. The CDR3 coding sequence is TGCGCCAGCAGCGACGGGACTTCCTACGAGCAGTACTTC. It is translated as CASSDGTSYEQYF.

A few counts support this clonotype. The CDR3 nucleotides are TGTGCCAGCAGCTTGAAGCCTGGGGCATGGGCCCAGTACTTC. Protein sequence: CASSLKPGAWAQYF. The V and J genes are TRBV5-5 and TRBJ2-5, with D possibly being TRBD1 (5 bases). The germline gives CDR1 SGHKS, CDR2 YYEKEE (reference sequence). The V gene lost 1 base and the J gene lost 9 bases, with 16 bases spanning the gap. CDR3 length: 14 amino acids.

The V gene is TRBV3-1, the J gene TRBJ1-1; TRBD1 aligns across 9 bases. From germline, CDR1 is LGHDT and CDR2 YNNKEL (reference sequence). This CDR3 has 19 amino acids. V lost 6 bases and J lost 0; bases outside the gene matches: 17. Here the CDR3 reads CASRRTGTGTNYMNTEAFF. As DNA, the CDR3 is TGTGCCAGCAGACGTACCGGGACAGGGACGAATTACATGAACACTGAAGCTTTCTTT.

The genes are TRBV20-1 and TRBJ1-3; weak D call: TRBD1 (5 bases). Germline CDR1 is DFQATT and CDR2 is SNEGSKA (reference sequence). The V gene lost 1 base and the J gene lost 3 bases, with 13 bases spanning the gap. There are 15 residues in the CDR3. The CDR3 loop reads CSARVSGSDGNTIYF. The CDR3 DNA follows: TGCAGTGCTAGAGTCTCAGGGTCGGATGGAAACACCATATATTTT.

The table lists this clonotype with a few counts. The V call is TRBV13, the J call TRBJ1-4; 8 positions match TRBD1. Germline V CDR1 and CDR2: PRHDT, FYEKMQ (reference sequence). Unmatched junction bases numbered 3, after V lost 2 bases and J lost 7 bases. CDR3 length equals 14 residues. In nucleotides, the CDR3 is TGTGCCAGCAGCTTACAGGGGGCAAGTGAAAAACTGTTTTTT. It specifies CASSLQGASEKLFF.

The V gene is TRBV21-1, the J gene TRBJ2-2. TRBV21-1 is annotated as a pseudogene. The CDR3 length is 15 residues. CDR3 coding DNA: TGTGCCAGCTCCATAAAGGACGGGAACACCGGGGAGCTGTTTTTT. It specifies CASSIKDGNTGELFF.

This clonotype was seen only a few times. The chain recombines TRBV11-2 with TRBJ1-2; 8 bases map to TRBD1. J was trimmed by 8 bases and V by 5 bases; bases with no gene match: 10. In germline, CDR1 is SGHAT, CDR2 FQNNGV. The CDR3 has 14 amino acids. The CDR3 bases are TGTGCCAGCAGCCCATTTTTAGGACAGGGAGGCTACACCTTC. Translation: CASSPFLGQGGYTF.

This clonotype was picked up many times. This chain links TRBV24-1 with TRBJ1-1; D remains unclear. The CDR3 consists of 13 residues. Trimming pared 4 bases from V and 1 base from J, leaving 6 bases between. CDR1 is KGHDR, CDR2 SFDVKD, per germline. The CDR3 sequence is CATSEPKNTEAFF. CDR3 DNA sequence: TGTGCCACCAGTGAGCCCAAGAACACTGAAGCTTTCTTT.

This clonotype was detected only a few times. The chain carries TRBV12-3 or TRBV12-4 and TRBJ2-7; D is ambiguous. The germline V and J ends were trimmed by 3 bases and 0 bases, with 15 bases remaining between them. The CDR3 is 16 residues long. CDR3 nucleotides: TGTGCCAGCAGTTTCAGAAGGGCTGAGAACTCCTACGAGCAGTACTTC. This translates into CASSFRRAENSYEQYF.

This chain links TRBV10-3 with TRBJ2-4, with 7 bases matching TRBD1. The length of the CDR3 is 15 residues. V shed 6 bases, J shed 2 bases, and the junction held 7 bases outside the gene matches. Germline values: CDR1 ENHRY, CDR2 SYGVKD. The CDR3 spells CAIRQGQGTKNIQYF. In DNA, the CDR3 is TGTGCCATCAGACAGGGGCAGGGGACCAAAAACATTCAGTACTTC.

This clonotype was seen a few times. The J gene is TRBJ2-4, the V gene TRBV12-3 or TRBV12-4; tentatively, D is TRBD1 or TRBD2 (5 bases each). V was clipped by 10 bases and J by 8 bases, with 12 bases between them. The CDR3 sequence is 11 residues long. CDR3 protein: CATRGVDIQYF. The CDR3 nucleotides are TGTGCCACACGAGGGGTAGACATTCAGTACTTC.

The rearrangement links TRBV5-1 to TRBJ1-1, with D uncertain. Germline V gene lookup returns CDR1 SGHRS and CDR2 YFSETQ. The CDR3 loop spans 12 amino acids. Trimming cost V 2 bases and J 6 bases, with 8 bases left between them. In DNA form, the CDR3 reads TGCGCCAGCAGCTTATGGTCGGCTGAAGCTTTCTTT. Translating it yields CASSLWSAEAFF.

A few counts support this clonotype. This chain uses TRBV19 with TRBJ1-4; D is perhaps TRBD1 (5 bases). This CDR3 contains 13 residues. Per the germline V gene, CDR1 is LNHDA and CDR2 is SQIVND (reference sequence). The V gene lost 8 bases and the J gene lost 6 bases, with 13 bases spanning the gap. The chain's CDR3 is CASCGRVDEKLFF. The CDR3 nucleotides read TGTGCCAGTTGTGGCAGGGTGGATGAAAAACTGTTTTTT.

A remark on this clonotype: This may arise from a read error, as a much more abundant clone is one base away. The chain combines TRBV3-1 with TRBJ2-5; D is ambiguous. The CDR3 is 12 residues long. Trimming shortened V by 2 bases and J by 4 bases, and 5 bases separated the two germline ends. Germline V gene lookup returns CDR1 LGHDT and CDR2 YNNKEL (reference sequence). CDR3 region: CASSQRRETQYF. DNA for the CDR3: TGTGCCAGCAGCCAAAGGCGAGAGACCCAGTACTTC.

In this sample, this clonotype turned up a few times. J is TRBJ2-1 and V is TRBV6-2 or TRBV6-3, with D uncertain. The V gene lost 2 bases and the J gene lost 5 bases, with 13 bases spanning the gap. This CDR3 spans 15 amino acids. CDR1 is MNHEY and CDR2 is SVGEGT in the germline V gene. The DNA of the CDR3 is TGTGCCAGCAGTTACATACTTCGGGTTCACAATGAGCAGTTCTTC. It is translated as CASSYILRVHNEQFF.